This TCR beta chain appears in the sequencing data of a study of CD8+ T cells in alopecia areata. General study points: Normal scalp had lower clonality than lesional scalp, with alopecia totalis/universalis lesions showing this most strongly.

For this clone: Its antigen is not known.

Lesional scalp tissue (obtained by punch biopsy) and peripheral blood were collected from alopecia areata patients. PBMCs provided sorted CD4+ and CD8+ T cells. cDNA prepared by RNA extraction and subsequent reverse transcription served as the template for sequencing. Profiling relied on immunoSEQ multiplex PCR, and the TCRdb table lists in-frame clones only, not all of them. The sample comprises 65,000 to 100,000 clones, roughly 51% of which are singletons, and around 5% rests with the top ten. Looked up from germline, CDR1 is MGHRA and CDR2 is YSYEKL. V lost 1 base, J lost 3 bases, and 8 bases lay in between. This CDR3 is built from 14 residues.

The clonotype was recovered from a human donor with alopecia areata. The material sequenced was NKG2D-high CD8+ T cells sorted from blood. The chain uses TRBV4-1 and TRBJ2-3; D might be TRBD1 (5 bases). The CDR3 protein is CASSQVGLTDTQYF. The CDR3 DNA sequence: TGCGCCAGCAGCCAAGTGGGGCTTACAGATACGCAGTATTTT.